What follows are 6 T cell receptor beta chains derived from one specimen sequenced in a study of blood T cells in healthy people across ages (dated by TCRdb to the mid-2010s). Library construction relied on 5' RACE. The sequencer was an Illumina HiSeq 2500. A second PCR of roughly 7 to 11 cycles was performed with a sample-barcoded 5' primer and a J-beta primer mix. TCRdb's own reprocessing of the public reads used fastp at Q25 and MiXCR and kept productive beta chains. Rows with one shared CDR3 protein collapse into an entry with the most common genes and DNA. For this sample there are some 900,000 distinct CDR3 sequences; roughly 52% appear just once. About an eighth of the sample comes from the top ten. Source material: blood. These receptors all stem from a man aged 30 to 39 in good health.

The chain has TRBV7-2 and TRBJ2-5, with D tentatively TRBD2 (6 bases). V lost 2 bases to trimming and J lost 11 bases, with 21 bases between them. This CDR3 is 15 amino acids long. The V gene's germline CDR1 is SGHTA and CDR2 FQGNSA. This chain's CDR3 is CASSLTGDSYNEQYF. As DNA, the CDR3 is TGTGCCAGCAGCTTAACGGGGGACTCCTACAATGAGCAGTACTTC.

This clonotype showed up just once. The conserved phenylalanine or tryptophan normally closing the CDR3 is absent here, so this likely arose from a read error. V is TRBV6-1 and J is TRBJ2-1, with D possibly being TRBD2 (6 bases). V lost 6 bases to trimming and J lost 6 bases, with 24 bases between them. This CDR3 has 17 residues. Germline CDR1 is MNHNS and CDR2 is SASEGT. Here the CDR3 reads CASSLTRGLILGNEQFL. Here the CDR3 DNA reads TGTGCCAGCAGCCTGACTAGGGGTTTGATTTTGGGCAATGAGCAGTTCTTA.

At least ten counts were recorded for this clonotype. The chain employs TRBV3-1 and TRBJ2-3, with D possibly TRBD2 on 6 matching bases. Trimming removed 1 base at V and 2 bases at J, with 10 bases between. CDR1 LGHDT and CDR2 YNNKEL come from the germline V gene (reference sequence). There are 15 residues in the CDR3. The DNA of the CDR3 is TGTGCCAGCAGCCAAGGGGACTCTCCCACAGATACGCAGTATTTT. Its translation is CASSQGDSPTDTQYF.

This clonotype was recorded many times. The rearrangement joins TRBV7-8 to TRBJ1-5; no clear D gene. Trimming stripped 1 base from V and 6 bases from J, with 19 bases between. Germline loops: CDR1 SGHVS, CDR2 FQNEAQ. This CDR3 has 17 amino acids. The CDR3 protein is CASSLGQGFEQTQPQHF. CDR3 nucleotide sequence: TGTGCCAGCAGCTTAGGACAAGGGTTCGAGCAAACTCAGCCCCAGCATTTT.

CDR3 coding DNA: TGTGCCAGCATTAATTTTAAGGCAGGGCGGGACGAGCAGTACTTC. This translates into CASINFKAGRDEQYF. The rearrangement joins TRBV7-9 to TRBJ2-7; the D gene could be TRBD1 or TRBD2 (5 bases each). Looked up from germline, CDR1 is SEHNR and CDR2 is FQNEAQ (reference sequence). The germline V and J ends were trimmed by 7 bases and 5 bases, with 21 bases remaining between them. This CDR3 has 15 residues.

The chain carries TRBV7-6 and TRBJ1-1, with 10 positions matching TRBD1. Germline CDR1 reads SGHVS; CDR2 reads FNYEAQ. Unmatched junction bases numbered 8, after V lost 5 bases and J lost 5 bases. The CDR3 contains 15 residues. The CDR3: CASSRYGTGETEAFF. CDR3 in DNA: TGTGCCAGCAGCCGCTACGGGACAGGGGAAACTGAAGCTTTCTTT.